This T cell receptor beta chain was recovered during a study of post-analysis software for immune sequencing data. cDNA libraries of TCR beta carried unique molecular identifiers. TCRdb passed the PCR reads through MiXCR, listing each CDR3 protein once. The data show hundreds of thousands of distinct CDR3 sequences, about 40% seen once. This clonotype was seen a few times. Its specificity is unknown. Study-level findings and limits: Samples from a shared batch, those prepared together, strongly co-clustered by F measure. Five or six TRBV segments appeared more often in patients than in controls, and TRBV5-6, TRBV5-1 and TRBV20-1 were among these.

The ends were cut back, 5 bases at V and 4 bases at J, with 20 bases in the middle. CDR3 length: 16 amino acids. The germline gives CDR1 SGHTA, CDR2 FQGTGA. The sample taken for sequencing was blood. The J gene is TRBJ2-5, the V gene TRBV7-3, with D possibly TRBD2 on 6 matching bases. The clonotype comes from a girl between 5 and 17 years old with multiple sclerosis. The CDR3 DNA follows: TGTGCCAGCAGCCGAGGAGGGTTAGGGGTACCAGAGACCCAGTACTTC. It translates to CASSRGGLGVPETQYF.